These 27 T cell receptor beta chains originate from one sample sequenced in a study of graft-versus-host responses after intestinal transplantation. Repertoires were generated with immunoSEQ multiplex PCR, while TCRdb's copy carries only in-frame clones and drops some. The data contain around 90,000 clones, around 92% of them singletons. No antigen has been identified for these receptors. This specimen was unstimulated CD8+ T cells sorted from spleen or lymph node cells, taken before transplant. Receptors were obtained from a human donor who was the organ donor for an intestinal transplant.

This clone has only a few counts. The V and J genes are TRBV5-5 and TRBJ1-2; tentative D call: TRBD1 (6 bases). This CDR3 spans 16 amino acids. Germline CDR1 is SGHKS and CDR2 is YYEKEE (reference sequence). The V gene lost 0 bases and the J gene lost 4 bases, with 16 bases spanning the gap. The DNA of the CDR3 is TGTGCCAGCAGCTTGGAGGACCCGGGACACGCCTATGGCTACACCTTC. Amino acids: CASSLEDPGHAYGYTF.

The chain uses TRBV27 and TRBJ2-1; 12 nucleotides agree with TRBD2. CDR3 size: 17 residues. V gave up 3 bases and J gave up 5 bases; unmatched junction bases: 8. Germline V gene sequence: CDR1 MNHEY, CDR2 SMNVEV (reference sequence). CDR3 sequence: CASSFGLAGGYNNEQFF. The CDR3 DNA reads TGTGCCAGCAGTTTTGGTCTAGCGGGAGGGTATAACAATGAGCAGTTCTTC.

The chain employs TRBV6-1 and TRBJ1-2; 7 bases are shared with TRBD1. The CDR3 contains 16 residues. The germline V gene has CDR1 MNHNS and CDR2 SASEGT. V lost 2 bases, J lost 4 bases, and 10 bases stayed unmatched. The CDR3 loop is CASSEKGAGLRYGYTF. The CDR3 nucleotides read TGTGCCAGCAGTGAAAAGGGGGCAGGGTTACGCTATGGCTACACCTTC.

This chain connects TRBV7-7 to TRBJ2-1, with 7 positions matching TRBD2. The V gene end was trimmed by 3 bases and the J gene end by 6 bases; junction bases not matched to a gene: 5. The CDR3 contains 14 residues. From germline, CDR1 is SSHAT and CDR2 FNYEAQ (reference sequence). Written as DNA, the CDR3 is TGTGCCAGCAGCTTTTCAGCGGGATCCAATGAGCAGTTCTTC. Protein product: CASSFSAGSNEQFF.

The chain is built from TRBV25-1 and TRBJ2-1, with a possible D match to TRBD1 (5 bases). The CDR3 covers 14 residues. Germline V gives CDR1 MGHDK, CDR2 SYGVNS. Trimming stripped 3 bases from V and 7 bases from J, with 13 bases between. CDR3 in amino acids: CASSDYGARNEQFF. Written as DNA, the CDR3 is TGTGCCAGCAGTGATTATGGGGCTAGGAATGAGCAGTTCTTC.

J is TRBJ1-1 and V is TRBV2; 10 bases are a match to TRBD1. J lost 4 bases, V lost 8 bases, and 4 bases had no gene match. CDR1 is SNHLY and CDR2 is FYNNEI in the germline V gene. CDR3 length: 13 residues. CDR3 nucleotides: TGTGCCAGCGGATGGACAGGGGGCACTGAAGCTTTCTTT. It translates to CASGWTGGTEAFF.

This chain connects TRBV2 to TRBJ1-5; D is uncertain. In germline, CDR1 is SNHLY, CDR2 FYNNEI. V was pared by 3 bases and J by 7 bases, with 16 bases between. The CDR3 runs 15 residues. The CDR3 sequence: CASSEVGGSGQPQHF. CDR3 nucleotide sequence: TGTGCCAGCAGTGAGGTAGGCGGTTCCGGGCAGCCCCAGCATTTT.

The V and J genes are TRBV4-1 and TRBJ1-4; D not resolved. The CDR3 runs 15 residues. Trimming pared 2 bases from V and 8 bases from J, leaving 15 bases between. Germline-derived CDR1 and CDR2 are MGHRA and YSYEKL. This CDR3 reads CASSQISLEEEKLFF. In nucleotides, the CDR3 is TGCGCCAGCAGCCAAATATCTTTGGAGGAAGAAAAACTGTTTTTT.

This clone appeared a single time. The genes are TRBV4-1 and TRBJ2-7; D ambiguous. Germline V gives CDR1 MGHRA, CDR2 YSYEKL. The CDR3 spans 16 residues. Trimming took off 0 bases at V and 2 bases at J, with 14 bases between the two ends. The CDR3 coding sequence is TGCGCCAGCAGCCAAGATAGTAGCTCCAATGCCTACGAGCAGTACTTC. Translation: CASSQDSSSNAYEQYF.

This sequence joins TRBV29-1 and TRBJ1-2; D may be TRBD1 (6 bases). There are 15 residues in the CDR3. The V gene's germline CDR1 is SQVTM and CDR2 ANQGSEA. V was trimmed by 7 bases and J by 4 bases, leaving 22 bases between them. CDR3 coding DNA: TGCAGCGGCACCCTCCAGGACAGCCCTCCCTATGGCTACACCTTC. This codes for CSGTLQDSPPYGYTF.

This chain links TRBV18 with TRBJ2-3, with TRBD1 matching over 10 bases. The germline V gene has CDR1 KGHSH and CDR2 LQKENI. CDR3 length equals 17 residues. The V and J ends lost 6 bases and 2 bases, in that order; junction bases with no gene match: 11. The CDR3 reads CASSGRDRGRITDTQYF. In DNA, the CDR3 is TGTGCCAGCTCGGGACGGGACAGGGGTAGAATCACAGATACGCAGTATTTT.

J is TRBJ2-7 and V is TRBV15; a weak D match, TRBD2 (5 bases). Germline CDR1 reads LNHNV; CDR2 reads YYDKDF (reference sequence). The CDR3 is 14 residues long. Trimming shortened V by 8 bases and J by 2 bases, and 16 bases separated the two germline ends. The CDR3 DNA follows: TGTGCCACCCACGAATCGGAGGATGCCTACGAGCAGTACTTC. The encoded protein is CATHESEDAYEQYF.

The chain recombines TRBV19 with TRBJ1-2, with 8 bases fitting TRBD1. The length of the CDR3 is 12 residues. The trim removed 7 bases at V and 4 bases at J, leaving 2 bases unmatched. Germline V gives CDR1 LNHDA, CDR2 SQIVND (reference sequence). CDR3 loop: CASNTGGYGYTF. The CDR3 region has the DNA TGTGCCAGTAACACAGGGGGCTATGGCTACACCTTC.

This clone was counted a single time. The chain joins TRBV7-8 to TRBJ2-1, with unresolved D. CDR3 size: 12 residues. Trimming stripped 1 base from V and 11 bases from J, with 9 bases between. Germline CDR1 reads SGHVS; CDR2 reads FQNEAQ. The CDR3 DNA reads as TGTGCCAGCAGCTTAGGGAGCCCCAAGCAGTTCTTC. Its translation: CASSLGSPKQFF. Full variable domain (remainder filled in from reference TRBV7-8 and TRBJ2-1): GAGVSQSPRYKVAKRGQDVALRCDPISGHVSLFWYQQALGQGPEFLTYFQNEAQLDKSGLPSDRFFAERPEGSVSTLKIQRTQQEDSAVYLCASSLGSPKQFFGPGTRLTVL.

The rearrangement joins TRBV29-1 to TRBJ2-7; 10 bases match TRBD2. CDR1 SQVTM and CDR2 ANQGSEA come from the germline V gene. Trimming cost V 4 bases and J 2 bases; bases outside gene matches: 8. This CDR3 contains 15 residues. The CDR3 DNA reads as TGCAGCGTTGTCTCTCCTAGCGGGGGAACCTACGAGCAGTACTTC. Residues: CSVVSPSGGTYEQYF.

This clone appeared once. The chain recombines TRBV19 with TRBJ2-5; D is undetermined. CDR1 and CDR2 from the germline V gene are LNHDA and SQIVND (reference sequence). The length of the CDR3 is 13 residues. V dropped 6 bases and J dropped 5 bases, with 13 bases sitting between them. DNA of the CDR3: TGTGCCAGTAGACCCAGAGAGGTTGAGACCCAGTACTTC. Its protein is CASRPREVETQYF.

The gene calls are TRBV7-6 and TRBJ1-5; no definite D call. Germline loops: CDR1 SGHVS, CDR2 FNYEAQ. V was trimmed by 3 bases and J by 5 bases, leaving 2 bases between them. The CDR3 is 11 residues long. The chain's CDR3 is CASSFYQPQHF. The CDR3 DNA reads TGTGCCAGCAGCTTCTATCAGCCCCAGCATTTT. The full variable domain, rest sourced from reference TRBV7-6 and TRBJ1-5, is GAGVSQSPRYKVTKRGQDVALRCDPISGHVSLYWYRQALGQGPEFLTYFNYEAQQDKSGLPNDRFSAERPEGSISTLTIQRTEQRDSAMYRCASSFYQPQHFGDGTRLSIL.

The chain is built from TRBV5-4 and TRBJ2-3; 7 bases are a match to TRBD1. Germline trimming cut 4 bases from V and 6 bases from J; bases unmatched to any gene: 5. The CDR3 runs to 13 residues. Germline loops: CDR1 SGHNT, CDR2 YYREEE (reference sequence). CDR3 nucleotides: TGTGCCAGCAGCCCGACAGGGTTGGATACGCAGTATTTT. The encoded protein is CASSPTGLDTQYF.

CDR3 loop: CASIGGSYEQYF. In nucleotides, the CDR3 is TGTGCCAGCATCGGGGGGTCCTACGAGCAGTACTTC. V gene TRBV6-1 combines with J gene TRBJ2-7; 7 bases are a match to TRBD2. This CDR3 comprises 12 residues. V was clipped by 7 bases and J by 1 base; unmatched bases: 1. Germline V CDR1 and CDR2: MNHNS, SASEGT.

This chain links TRBV5-1 with TRBJ2-7; the match to TRBD2 covers 7 bases. The CDR3 contains 15 residues. Germline assignment: CDR1 SGHRS and CDR2 YFSETQ. V lost 0 bases and J lost 1; bases outside the gene matches: 4. CDR3 DNA sequence: TGCGCCAGCAGCTTGGGACTAGCTTCTTCCTACGAGCAGTACTTC. Protein sequence: CASSLGLASSYEQYF. The full variable domain, rest sourced from reference TRBV5-1 and TRBJ2-7, is KAGVTQTPRYLIKTRGQQVTLSCSPISGHRSVSWYQQTPGQGLQFLFEYFSETQRNKGNFPGRFSGRQFSNSRSEMNVSTLELGDSALYLCASSLGLASSYEQYFGPGTRLTVT.

V and J are TRBV5-1 and TRBJ2-5; the D gene is possibly TRBD1 (6 bases). The CDR3 is made up of 18 amino acids. Germline V gives CDR1 SGHRS, CDR2 YFSETQ. The ends were cut back, 0 bases at V and 1 base at J, with 19 bases in the middle. Written as DNA, the CDR3 is TGCGCCAGCAGCTTGGGGTTCTTGGACAGATTTTTCCAAGAGACCCAGTACTTC. Translated, it gives CASSLGFLDRFFQETQYF.

This chain uses TRBV14 with TRBJ2-5, with a possible D match to TRBD2 (5 bases). The V gene's germline CDR1 is SGHDN and CDR2 FVKESK. Trimming removed 4 bases at V and 5 bases at J, with 23 bases between. This CDR3 spans 17 amino acids. The CDR3 sequence is CASSPMRVRGPSETQYF. The CDR3 DNA is TGTGCCAGCAGCCCAATGAGAGTCCGGGGTCCTTCTGAGACCCAGTACTTC.

The CDR3 coding sequence is TGCGCCACCTCCGGGACAGGCGTTACTGAAGCTTTCTTT. This sequence encodes CATSGTGVTEAFF. The chain couples TRBV10-2 to TRBJ1-1, with TRBD1 identical over 8 bases. Trimming cost V 10 bases and J 5 bases; bases outside gene matches: 9. The CDR3 spans 13 residues. Germline V gene data show CDR1 as WSHSY and CDR2 as SAAADI.

The gene calls are TRBV27 and TRBJ2-7; 8 nucleotides line up with TRBD1. The CDR3 length is 15 residues. Trimming at V came to 2 bases and at J to 3 bases, leaving 6 bases not matched to a gene. Germline lookup yields CDR1 MNHEY and CDR2 SMNVEV (reference sequence). This CDR3 reads CASSLTAGGGYEQYF. The CDR3 DNA reads as TGTGCCAGCAGTTTAACGGCAGGGGGCGGCTACGAGCAGTACTTC.

The chain uses TRBV5-4 and TRBJ1-1; 8 nucleotides agree with TRBD1. Germline lookup yields CDR1 SGHNT and CDR2 YYREEE (reference sequence). The CDR3 is made up of 15 amino acids. V was clipped by 0 bases and J by 8 bases; unmatched bases: 9. The CDR3 sequence is CASSLGGQGAIEAFF. The CDR3 DNA follows: TGTGCCAGCAGCTTGGGAGGGCAGGGGGCGATAGAAGCTTTCTTT.

This sequence joins TRBV7-9 and TRBJ1-2; D is uncertain. The CDR3 length is 15 residues. Per germline, CDR1 SEHNR and CDR2 FQNEAQ (reference sequence). V shed 8 bases and J shed 8 bases, with 24 bases lying between them. CDR3 sequence (DNA): TGTGCCAGCGAAATAATCTTCGTAGGTCGGGAGGGCTACACCTTC. It specifies CASEIIFVGREGYTF.

The chain employs TRBV19 and TRBJ2-7; D is undetermined. The germline gives CDR1 LNHDA, CDR2 SQIVND (reference sequence). With 3 bases removed from V and 3 bases from J, the gap between germline ends came to 12 bases. This CDR3 is built from 14 residues. The CDR3 nucleotides are TGTGCCAGTAGTATTTTTCTTCTAGGCTACGAGCAGTACTTC. This codes for CASSIFLLGYEQYF.